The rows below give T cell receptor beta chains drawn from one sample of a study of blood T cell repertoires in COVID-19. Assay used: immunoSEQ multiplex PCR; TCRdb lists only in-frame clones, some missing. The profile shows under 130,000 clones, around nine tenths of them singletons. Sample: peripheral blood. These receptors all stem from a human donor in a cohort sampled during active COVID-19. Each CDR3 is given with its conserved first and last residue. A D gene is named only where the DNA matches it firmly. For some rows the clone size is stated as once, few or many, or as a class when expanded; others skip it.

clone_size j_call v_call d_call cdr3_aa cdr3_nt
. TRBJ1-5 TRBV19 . CASSRGGDQPQHF TGTGCCAGTAGTCGAGGGGGAGATCAGCCCCAGCATTTT
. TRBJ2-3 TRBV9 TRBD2 CASSVWREGPDTQYF TGTGCCAGCAGCGTATGGCGGGAGGGCCCAGATACGCAGTATTTT
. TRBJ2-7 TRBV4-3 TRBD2 CASSQDTSGPSYEQYF TGCGCCAGCAGCCAAGATACTAGCGGGCCCTCGTACGAGCAGTACTTC
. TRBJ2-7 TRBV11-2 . CASSSTTSSYEQYF TGTGCCAGCAGCTCGACTACCTCCTCCTACGAGCAGTACTTC
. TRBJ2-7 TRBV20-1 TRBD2 CSASPEASGTEKMQYF TGCAGTGCTAGTCCGGAGGCTAGCGGGACAGAAAAGATGCAGTACTTC
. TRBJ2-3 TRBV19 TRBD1 CASARDSTTDTQYF TGTGCCAGCGCCCGGGACAGCACCACAGATACGCAGTATTTT
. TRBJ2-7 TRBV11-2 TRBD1 CASSLAGGRYEQYF TGTGCCAGCAGCTTAGCAGGGGGCCGATACGAGCAGTACTTC
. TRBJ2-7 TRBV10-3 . CAISESPSTYEQYF TGTGCCATCAGTGAGTCCCCAAGCACCTACGAGCAGTACTTC
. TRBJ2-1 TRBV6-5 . CASSHPGNYNEQFF TGTGCCAGCAGCCACCCCGGGAACTACAATGAGCAGTTCTTC
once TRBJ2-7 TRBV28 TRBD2 CASSPRGVIYEQYF TGTGCCAGCAGTCCCCGGGGGGTCATTTACGAGCAGTACTTC
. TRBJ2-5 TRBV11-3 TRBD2 CASSLGTSGQETQYF TGTGCCAGCAGCTTGGGGACTAGCGGTCAAGAGACCCAGTACTTC
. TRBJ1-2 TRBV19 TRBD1 CASSVGQDYGYTF TGTGCCAGTAGTGTCGGACAGGATTATGGCTACACCTTC
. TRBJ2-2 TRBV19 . CASSQTPPNTGELFF TGTGCCAGTAGCCAGACACCTCCGAACACCGGGGAGCTGTTTTTT
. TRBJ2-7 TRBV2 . CASSEYSVETYEQYF TGTGCCAGCAGTGAATATAGCGTAGAAACCTACGAGCAGTACTTC
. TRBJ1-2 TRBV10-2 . CASRATGDFYGYTF TGCGCCAGCAGAGCCACAGGAGACTTCTATGGCTACACCTTC
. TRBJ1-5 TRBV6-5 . CASKKGDRSNQPQHF TGTGCCAGCAAGAAAGGGGATAGGAGCAATCAGCCCCAGCATTTT
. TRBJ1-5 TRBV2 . CASSESGYQPQHF TGTGCCAGCAGTGAATCCGGTTATCAGCCCCAGCATTTT
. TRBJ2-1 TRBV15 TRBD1 CATGGQGIEQFF TGTGCCACTGGAGGACAGGGGATTGAGCAGTTCTTC
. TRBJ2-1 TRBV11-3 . CASSLWGDEQFF TGTGCCAGCAGCTTATGGGGGGATGAGCAGTTCTTC
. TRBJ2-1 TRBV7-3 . CASSARPGLHDNEQFF TGTGCCAGCAGCGCCCGACCGGGACTCCACGACAATGAGCAGTTCTTC
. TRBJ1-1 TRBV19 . CASSISGWDTEAFF TGTGCCAGTAGTATATCGGGGTGGGACACTGAAGCTTTCTTT
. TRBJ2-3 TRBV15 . CATSRIGRGDTQYF TGTGCCACCAGCAGAATTGGACGGGGAGATACGCAGTATTTT
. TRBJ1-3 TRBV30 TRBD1 CAWSTGDTGNTIYF TGTGCCTGGAGTACAGGGGATACTGGAAACACCATATATTTT
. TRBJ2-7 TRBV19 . CASSIKTGHEQYF TGTGCCAGTAGTATTAAGACAGGACACGAGCAGTACTTC
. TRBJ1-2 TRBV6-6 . CASSYSSEGYGYTF TGTGCCAGCAGTTACTCGAGTGAGGGCTATGGCTACACCTTC
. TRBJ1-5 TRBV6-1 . CASSGQTGLLNQPQHF TGTGCCAGCAGTGGACAAACGGGACTCTTAAATCAGCCCCAGCATTTT
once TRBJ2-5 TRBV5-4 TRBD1 CASRRDRSQETQYF TGTGCCAGCAGGCGGGACAGGAGCCAAGAGACCCAGTACTTC
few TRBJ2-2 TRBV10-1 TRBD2 CASSFRGGDTGELFF TGCGCCAGCAGCTTTCGCGGGGGAGACACCGGGGAGCTGTTTTTT
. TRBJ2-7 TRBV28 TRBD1 CASSTPLTGAYEQYF TGTGCCAGCAGCACCCCCCTGACAGGGGCCTACGAGCAGTACTTC
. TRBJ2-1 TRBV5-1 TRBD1 CASSLAGQGSHEQFF TGCGCCAGCAGCTTGGCCGGACAGGGGAGCCATGAGCAGTTCTTC
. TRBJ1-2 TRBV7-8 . CASSPGHRVLNYGYTF TGTGCCAGCAGCCCGGGACACCGGGTCCTCAACTATGGCTACACCTTC
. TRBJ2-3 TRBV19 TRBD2 CASSIIAGGRDTQYF TGTGCCAGTAGTATCATAGCGGGAGGGCGAGATACGCAGTATTTT
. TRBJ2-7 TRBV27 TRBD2 CASSFRQTSGRSYEQYF TGTGCCAGCAGTTTCCGCCAGACTAGCGGGAGATCCTACGAGCAGTACTTC
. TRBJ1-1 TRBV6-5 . CASSLRGTEAFF TGTGCCAGCAGTCTGCGCGGCACTGAAGCTTTCTTT
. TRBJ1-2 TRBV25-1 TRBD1 CASSDRTGGYGYTF TGTGCCAGCAGTGATAGAACAGGGGGGTATGGCTACACCTTC
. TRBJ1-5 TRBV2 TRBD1 CASSGQGDSNQPQHF TGTGCCAGCAGTGGACAGGGAGATAGCAATCAGCCCCAGCATTTT
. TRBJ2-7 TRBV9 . CASSVGAMSIAYEQYF TGTGCCAGCAGCGTAGGGGCGATGTCGATAGCCTACGAGCAGTACTTC
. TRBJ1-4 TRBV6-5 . CASSYSSLPRSEKLFF TGTGCCAGCAGTTACTCGTCTTTGCCCCGGAGTGAAAAACTGTTTTTT
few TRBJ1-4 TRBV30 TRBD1 CAWSRRTGQEKLFF TGTGCCTGGAGTAGACGGACAGGGCAGGAAAAACTGTTTTTT
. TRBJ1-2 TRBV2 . CATAAGNYGYTF TGTGCCACCGCGGCAGGGAACTATGGCTACACCTTC
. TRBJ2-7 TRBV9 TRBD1 CASSVMGQSYEQYF TGTGCCAGCAGCGTCATGGGACAGAGCTACGAGCAGTACTTC
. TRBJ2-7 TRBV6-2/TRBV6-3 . CASSWQGYEQYF TGTGCCAGCAGTTGGCAGGGCTACGAGCAGTACTTC
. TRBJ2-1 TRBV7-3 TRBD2 CASSLIGASGNEQFF TGTGCCAGCAGCTTAATCGGGGCTAGCGGGAATGAGCAGTTCTTC
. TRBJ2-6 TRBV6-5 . CASSRTRAGANVLTF TGTGCCAGCAGTCGGACTCGCGCTGGGGCCAACGTCCTGACTTTC
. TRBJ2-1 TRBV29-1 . CSDGGNVEQFF TGCAGCGATGGCGGGAATGTCGAGCAGTTCTTC
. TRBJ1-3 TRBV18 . CASSPVPLSGSAAGNTIYF TGTGCCAGCTCACCAGTCCCCCTCTCGGGTTCAGCGGCTGGAAACACCATATATTTT
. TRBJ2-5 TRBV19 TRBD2 CASSIRGLAGGPPETQYF TGTGCCAGTAGTATCCGTGGACTAGCGGGAGGGCCTCCAGAGACCCAGTACTTC
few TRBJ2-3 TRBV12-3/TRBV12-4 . CASSLQGTDTQYF TGTGCCAGCAGTTTACAGGGGACAGATACGCAGTATTTT
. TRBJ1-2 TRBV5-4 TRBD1 CASSPRTGGLGYTF TGTGCCAGCAGCCCCAGGACAGGGGGCCTTGGCTACACCTTC
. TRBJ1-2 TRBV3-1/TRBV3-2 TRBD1 CASSQENQGARNGYTF TGTGCCAGCAGCCAAGAAAATCAGGGGGCGCGAAATGGCTACACCTTC
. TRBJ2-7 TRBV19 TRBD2 CASSPTSGSSYEQYF TGTGCCAGTAGTCCAACTAGCGGCAGCTCCTACGAGCAGTACTTC
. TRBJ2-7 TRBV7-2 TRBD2 CASSLISAGEVVEQYF TGTGCCAGCAGCTTAATCTCCGCGGGAGAGGTGGTCGAGCAGTACTTC
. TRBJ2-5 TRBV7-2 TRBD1 CASSLENRGFETQYF TGTGCCAGCAGCTTAGAAAACAGGGGGTTCGAGACCCAGTACTTC
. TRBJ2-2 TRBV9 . CASSVAVGGGNTGELFF TGTGCCAGCAGCGTAGCTGTTGGGGGCGGGAACACCGGGGAGCTGTTTTTT
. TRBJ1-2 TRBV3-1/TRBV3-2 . CASSQVPLIGIYGYTF TGTGCCAGCAGCCAAGTTCCATTGATCGGGATCTATGGCTACACCTTC
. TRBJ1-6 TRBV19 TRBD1 CASRPDRVTHSPLHF TGTGCCAGTAGGCCTGACAGGGTCACTCATTCACCCCTCCACTTT
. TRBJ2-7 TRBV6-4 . CASSEGSGNSYEQYF TGTGCCAGCAGTGAAGGTAGCGGTAACTCCTACGAGCAGTACTTC
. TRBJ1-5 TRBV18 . CASCRSGQPVHSNQPQHF TGTGCCAGCTGCCGATCGGGACAACCGGTTCATAGCAATCAGCCCCAGCATTTT